Sequencing of this T cell receptor (beta chain) was carried out in a study of blood T cell repertoires in COVID-19. Whole-study context: Samples of COVID-19 (acute and convalescent) were obtained from the United States, Italy and Spain. Sources were T cells, B-cell-depleted T cells, or PBMCs; the material itself was cDNA or gDNA.

Under the authors' procedure: Estimation of nucleated cell counts relied on the amplification of reference gene primers. The method was immunoSEQ multiplex PCR; TCRdb's version includes in-frame clones alone and lacks a portion of them. D and trimming come from the DNA, and the V and J calls and clone size come from that table. The table includes fewer than 120,000 clones, roughly 82% detected once. Germline CDR1 reads SGHTA; CDR2 reads FQGTGA. V lost 2 bases, J lost 6 bases, and 7 bases stayed unmatched. The CDR3 is made up of 15 amino acids. Sequencing was performed on peripheral blood. The source of this sequence is a woman aged 55-69 years with acute or convalescent COVID-19. The genes are TRBV7-3 and TRBJ1-1; 9 bases align to TRBD1. CDR3 nucleotides: TGTGCCAGCAGCTTACGGACAGGGGATTTGGCTGAAGCTTTCTTT. Translated: CASSLRTGDLAEAFF.